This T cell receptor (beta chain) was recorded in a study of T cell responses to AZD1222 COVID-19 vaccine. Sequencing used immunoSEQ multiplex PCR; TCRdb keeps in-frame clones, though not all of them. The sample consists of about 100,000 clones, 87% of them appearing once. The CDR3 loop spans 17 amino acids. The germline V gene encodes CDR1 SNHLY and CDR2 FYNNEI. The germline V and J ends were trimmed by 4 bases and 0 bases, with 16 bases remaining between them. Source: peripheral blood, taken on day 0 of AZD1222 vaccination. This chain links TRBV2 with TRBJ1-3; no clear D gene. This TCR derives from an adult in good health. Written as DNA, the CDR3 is TGTGCCAGCAGTGCTTGGGTAGGAATTAGCTCTGGAAACACCATATATTTT. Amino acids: CASSAWVGISSGNTIYF.